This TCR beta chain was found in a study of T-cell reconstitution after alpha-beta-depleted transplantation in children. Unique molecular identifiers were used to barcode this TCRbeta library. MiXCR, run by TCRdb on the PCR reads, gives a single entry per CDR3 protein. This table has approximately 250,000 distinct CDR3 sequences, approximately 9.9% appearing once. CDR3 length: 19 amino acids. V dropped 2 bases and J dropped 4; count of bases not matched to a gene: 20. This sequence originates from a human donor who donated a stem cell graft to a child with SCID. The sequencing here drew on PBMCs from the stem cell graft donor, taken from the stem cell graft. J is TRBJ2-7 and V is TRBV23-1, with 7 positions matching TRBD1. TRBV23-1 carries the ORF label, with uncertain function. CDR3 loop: CASSQLWDPGTEDLYEQYF. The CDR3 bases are TGCGCCAGCAGTCAACTTTGGGATCCCGGGACAGAAGATTTGTACGAGCAGTACTTC.